This T cell receptor beta chain was sequenced in a study of cytomegalovirus exposure and HLA in healthy donors (TCRdb year 2017). Concerning the study at large: According to an earlier analysis of around 600 of the donors, about 179 million T cells yielded 95 million to 140 million unique TCR beta sequences and less than 300 Gb of sequence data. Rather than using new phenotypic data, the later analysis identified candidate immune exposures from TCR beta sequences and from how often those sequences occurred across donors. All discovery cohort repertoires had been generated using a single sequencing platform. Donor age, sex, ethnicity and CMV serostatus were compiled together with the repertoire data. A later analysis re-examined previously published TCR beta repertoires from 600 to 700 donors and added high-resolution HLA genotyping to investigate patterns of TCR occurrence. Using immunosequencing, the study profiled T cell repertoires from around 670 subjects and related those repertoires to cytomegalovirus serostatus. An early release that covered roughly 600 HLA-typed donors contained around 330 gigabases of sequencing data and 75 million to 100 million unique TCR sequences. The study combined high-throughput TCR immunosequencing, statistical association of individual TCRs with disease status, and machine learning to predict cytomegalovirus infection status. An earlier analysis of 450 to 750 of the donors used high-throughput TCR beta sequencing to judge whether each TCR beta V gene segment behaved as functional or pseudogenic. Among around 400 genotyped donors of the cohort, an average of approximately 240,000 unique TCR beta nucleotide sequences was sequenced per donor, of which roughly 18% were non-productive. HLA typing covered class I and class II loci at four-digit resolution. A later genetic analysis took genome-wide SNP genotypes for about 55% of the roughly 700 donors and used that subset as a discovery cohort. The aim of the study was to test whether cataloging public T cell receptors could identify signatures of past pathogen exposure. Of the 350 to 450 genotyped donors, 81% were placed in the genetic ancestry cluster associated with self-reported Caucasian donors. Several DR-DQ haplotypes were treated as single units for association and clustering because of strong linkage in the cohort. The number of typed donors differed by locus: about 620-640 for A, B, C, DRB1 and DQB1; approximately 540 for DQA1; approximately 600 for DPA1; and 400 to 480 for DPB1. In addition to the first cohort of 666 subjects, a separate validation cohort of approximately 130 different subjects was used.

In the case of this clone: Its antigen has not been determined. It has no much larger one-base neighbor in the sample; base qualities were not kept.

Results the study describes overall, beyond this receptor: According to a later analysis, TCR association rates differed among HLA loci, with DRB1 alleles showing the most associated TCRs and HLA-C alleles showing the fewest. Most CMV-associated TCR beta chains appeared to be HLA-restricted in a later analysis, and the HLA associations seemed to be driven largely by CMV exposure. Because HLA typing was missing for some donors at each locus, association tests included only the typed subset. A group of highly shared sequence variants was considered likely to be a technical artifact of the sequencing pipeline. When HLA alleles, especially DR and DQ, strongly co-occurred, TCR associations were difficult to assign to individual alleles. The 87-base-pair reads could not distinguish some IMGT-functional V segments, including TRBV6-2 and TRBV6-3, so those segments were excluded. The authors suggested that the approach could potentially be generalized to other disease states and immunological phenotypes. Broadly in line with IMGT annotations, most TCR beta V segments showed up in productive rearrangements about 87% or about 30% of the time in an earlier analysis of several hundred of the donors. The earlier analysis of a few hundred of the donors excluded over 15 rarely observed V segments, including chromosome 9 orphons, because counts were too low. An association between a missense DCLRE1C variant and V-gene and J-gene trimming of TCR beta chains was found in a later genetic analysis and replicated in an independent cohort. The classifier was reported to diagnose cytomegalovirus status with high specificity and sensitivity in both the original cohort and the validation cohort. This cohort had only TCR beta chains sequenced, and the lack of alpha or paired-chain data limited which features could be detected. A further reported finding was that TCR beta sequences accurately predicted the HLA-A and HLA-B alleles for most subjects in the first cohort. A later analysis found that HLA-associated TCR beta chains were more clonally expanded and had lower generation probabilities than equally common non-associated chains. Three of the identified cytomegalovirus-associated TCR beta chains were confirmed in vitro to be specific for cytomegalovirus antigens. Across donors, most TCR sequences were observed very rarely, whereas some public TCRs were present in many individuals. In a later analysis, 16,951 TCR beta sequences were associated with specific HLA alleles at a false discovery rate of 0.05. According to a later analysis, parvovirus B19, influenza, CMV and Epstein-Barr virus appeared linked to several top co-occurrence clusters. The presence/absence analyses assumed that sequencing depth was roughly uniform across donors, and that assumption may not be true. Correlated functional status among segregating V segments might reflect linkage disequilibrium, but an unknown experimental factor could not be ruled out. A total of 164 TCR beta chains were listed by the study as associated with cytomegalovirus. CMV serostatus was the only immune exposure information available for the cohort. A later genetic analysis reported fewer N-insertions in productive TCRs among donors in an Asian-associated ancestry cluster than the approximately 670-donor mean.

The library relied on the immunoSEQ multiplex PCR assay. A mixture of 60 forward primers for TCR Vbeta segments and 13 reverse primers for TCR Jbeta segments was used in the multiplex PCR. Amplification of the CDR3 region of rearranged TCR beta genes was performed with a multiplex PCR assay on genomic DNA. The Illumina HiSeq System was used to sequence the amplified TCR beta libraries as 87-base-pair reads. Concerning the study's data processing: A later analysis tallied 75 million to 95 million unique TCR beta chains across the 666 repertoires, and around 12 million of those chains were shared by two or more donors. Raw reads were error-corrected and collapsed into unique sequences by a nearest-neighbor algorithm in which closely related sequences were merged to remove PCR and sequencing errors. Alignment of CDR3 sequences to IMGT reference sequences was used to assign V, D and J gene segments. For a sequence to be retained, a match of at least six nucleotides was required to both a V gene segment and a J gene segment. Rearrangements were called productive when the CDR3 lacked stop codons and stayed in frame with V and J; all others were non-productive. Following IMGT convention, CDR3 was defined as the stretch from the second conserved V-encoded cysteine to the conserved J-encoded phenylalanine. In an earlier analysis of more than 550 of the donors, sequences lacking an unambiguous match to a single V gene segment were excluded. An earlier analysis of fewer than 750 of the donors called V segments functional above 56.7% productive rearrangements and segregating when the between-donor standard deviation exceeded 5%. A statistical classification framework was built for diagnosing cytomegalovirus status from the catalog of TCR beta chain sequences. In a later analysis, V and J genes were assigned by comparing TCR nucleotide sequences against IMGT/GENE-DB human TR gene sequences. A later analysis assigned CDR3 sequences and most-parsimonious VDJ recombination scenarios with the TCRdist pipeline. In a later analysis, each TCR beta chain was defined by its CDR3 amino acid sequence together with its V-gene family, and reads without a unique V-gene family were excluded. As a way to deal with suspected cross-contamination and a sequencing artifact, a later analysis dropped 450 to 700 nucleotide sequences that were highly shared and had low generation probability. A later analysis calculated a clonal expansion index for each public chain from normalized within-repertoire ranks of inferred template counts. Generation probabilities in a later analysis came from a VDJ recombination model fitted to out-of-frame rearrangements, and those results were checked against IGoR. Hypergeometric tests were used in a later analysis to score TCR-TCR, TCR-HLA and TCR-CMV co-occurrence, with a repertoire-size bias correction applied to the TCR pairs. False discovery rates were estimated in a later analysis by permuting HLA or CMV assignments 20 times. In a later analysis, co-occurring TCRs were grouped using DBSCAN, and TCRdist sequence similarity was added for clustering within HLA-allele-positive subsets. For co-occurrence clustering, repertoires with fewer than 30,000 or more than 120,000 public chains were excluded, along with 4 to 6 repertoires with anomalous nucleotide sharing. TCRdb provides this immuneACCESS table in a form limited to in-frame rearrangements. Some clones are lacking; in checked studies, under half of them reflect an unresolved V gene, and why the rest are absent is not known. That table gives V, J and clone size, and the DNA gave D and trimming. This sample is represented by approximately 200,000 clones; almost 85% of them were singletons. Approximately 2.2% of the sample is taken by the ten largest.

The cohort consisted of approximately 670 healthy bone marrow donors. All cohort members were sampled while nominally healthy, although unrecorded immune exposures were likely present. The donor tested CMV seronegative, placing the donor among the 300 to 400 seronegative members of the cohort. A peripheral blood sample was collected from each donor, and TCR beta sequencing was performed on peripheral blood mononuclear cells. The Qiagen DNeasy Blood Extraction Kit was used to extract genomic DNA from the blood cell samples. CDR1 MGHDK and CDR2 SYGVNS are derived from the germline V gene. Measured from the cysteine to the phenylalanine, the CDR3 is 17 residues long. Left in the record is the CDR3 DNA by itself, 51 bases read in frame from the first base. Trimming removed 3 bases from V and 4 bases from J; the gene matches leave 15 bases unexplained.

The V gene is TRBV25-1 and the J gene is TRBJ2-7; 7 bases in the junction line up with TRBD2. This TCR was sampled from a woman between 45 and 65 years old in good health and CMV-seronegative. The sequencing sample was made of PBMCs. The DNA is as follows: TGTGCCAGCAGTGACCCGGGTTCCGGGCTAGCGGAATACGAGCAGTACTTC. This encodes CASSDPGSGLAEYEQYF.